Presented here are 6 T cell receptor beta chains from one specimen sequenced in a study of identifying expanded T cells in peripheral blood (dated by TCRdb to between 2017 and 2020). Receptor libraries were prepared by the immunoSEQ multiplex PCR assay. TCRdb's version of the immuneACCESS table is confined to in-frame rearrangements and falls short of the full clone set. An unresolved V gene accounts for under half of the shortfall where checked; the remainder is of unknown origin. Counted in this sample were fewer than 110,000 clones; around 85% of them appeared once. About 17% of the sample is in the top ten clones. Sequencing was performed on blood. All receptors derive from a person between 18 and 75 years old in good health.

This clone was seen more than once but under ten times. Other DNA sequences in the same sample also yield this CDR3. The chain combines TRBV4-2 with TRBJ1-1, with TRBD1 matching over 7 bases. The junction had 7 bases not matched to a gene; V was cut back by 0 bases and J by 3 bases. CDR1 and CDR2 from the germline V gene are LGHNA and YNFKEQ. The length of the CDR3 is 16 residues. The CDR3 DNA sequence: TGTGCCAGCAGCCAAGATGTGACAGGGTTTTACACTGAAGCTTTCTTT. It encodes CASSQDVTGFYTEAFF.

The chain combines TRBV2 with TRBJ2-1, with a possible D match to TRBD1 (6 bases). Germline-derived CDR1 and CDR2 are SNHLY and FYNNEI. This CDR3 has 19 residues. The V end was cut by 5 bases, the J end by 1 base, with 24 bases between. CDR3 loop: CASSSRPGAKPQSYNEQFF. CDR3 coding DNA: TGTGCCAGCAGTTCCCGGCCAGGGGCCAAACCCCAGTCCTACAATGAGCAGTTCTTC.

The rearrangement links TRBV7-6 to TRBJ2-1; D gene unclear. Germline loops: CDR1 SGHVS, CDR2 FNYEAQ. This CDR3 region has 14 residues. V shed 1 base and J shed 6 bases, with 10 bases lying between them. In nucleotides, the CDR3 is TGTGCCAGCAGCTTAGAGACACCCTCCAATGAGCAGTTCTTC. This gives the protein CASSLETPSNEQFF.

V is TRBV7-8 and J is TRBJ1-2, with no clear D. V gave up 5 bases and J gave up 3 bases, with 19 bases separating them. Germline V gene sequence: CDR1 SGHVS, CDR2 FQNEAQ. The CDR3 length is 16 residues. CDR3 loop: CASSPGINPSDYGYTF. CDR3 sequence (DNA): TGTGCCAGCAGCCCCGGTATTAACCCTTCGGACTATGGCTACACCTTC.

This chain links TRBV7-8 with TRBJ2-3; tentative D call: TRBD1 (7 bases). Per germline, CDR1 SGHVS and CDR2 FQNEAQ. CDR3 length: 18 residues. Trimming took 2 bases from V and 1 from J, leaving 19 bases between them. Written as DNA, the CDR3 is TGTGCCAGCAGCTTAATTCAGGGGGGATCTCCGGGCACAGATACGCAGTATTTT. As protein: CASSLIQGGSPGTDTQYF. Filled out from reference TRBV7-8 and TRBJ2-3, the complete variable domain reads GAGVSQSPRYKVAKRGQDVALRCDPISGHVSLFWYQQALGQGPEFLTYFQNEAQLDKSGLPSDRFFAERPEGSVSTLKIQRTQQEDSAVYLCASSLIQGGSPGTDTQYFGPGTRLTVL.

This chain uses TRBV10-1 with TRBJ2-5; D uncertain. The germline V gene has CDR1 WNHNN and CDR2 SYGVQD (reference sequence). Between the trimmed V and J ends, which lost 2 bases and 3 bases, there was a span of 4 bases. There are 12 residues in the CDR3. The CDR3 coding sequence is TGCGCCAGCAGTGAGACCGAAGAGACCCAGTACTTC. Translated, it gives CASSETEETQYF.